A selection of T cell receptor beta chains follows, all from one sample in a study of blood T cell repertoires in COVID-19. Profiling relied on immunoSEQ multiplex PCR, and the TCRdb table lists in-frame clones only, not all of them. The repertoire has approximately 70,000 clones, 91% of them found once; the top ten carry around 7%. Sequences were obtained from peripheral blood. Receptors originate from a man aged 40-50 years with COVID-19, enrolled during active disease. Both conserved end residues are part of each CDR3. Fields, in order: CDR3 DNA, CDR3 protein, clone size, V gene, J gene, D gene. D genes are given only for firm matches. A row's size may be missing; if present it is once, few, many or a size class.

TGCGCCAGCAGCTTGGGGGTGACAGGGGTAGCAGATACGCAGTATTTT	CASSLGVTGVADTQYF	NA	TRBV5-1	TRBJ2-3	TRBD1
TGTGCCAGCAGCCCAAGGACTAGCGGGGGGAGGTTTGAGCAGTTCTTC	CASSPRTSGGRFEQFF	NA	TRBV7-6	TRBJ2-1	TRBD2
TGCGCCAGCAGCTTGACGGTCGCAGGGAGGGAGGATGAGCAGTTCTTC	CASSLTVAGREDEQFF	once	TRBV5-1	TRBJ2-1	TRBD2
TGTGCCAGTACCCAAGACCCGACAGTCTATGGCTACACCTTC	CASTQDPTVYGYTF	NA	TRBV19	TRBJ1-2	NA
TGCGCCAGCAGCCATATCAGGGGGCCCCGGCCGTTCGCCCTCCACTTT	CASSHIRGPRPFALHF	NA	TRBV4-1	TRBJ1-6	TRBD1
TGTGCCAGCAGCTTAGATTCCCCACTCGCTGAGCAGTTCTTC	CASSLDSPLAEQFF	NA	TRBV11-3	TRBJ2-1	NA
TGTGCCAGCAGCGACGGGGAGGGTTGGATAGATACGCAGTATTTT	CASSDGEGWIDTQYF	NA	TRBV9	TRBJ2-3	TRBD2
TGTGCCAGCAGCCCCGGAGAGACCCAGTACTTC	CASSPGETQYF	NA	TRBV7-2	TRBJ2-5	NA
TGCAGCACTCTCTCAGGGGGCTATGGCTACACCTTC	CSTLSGGYGYTF	NA	TRBV29-1	TRBJ1-2	TRBD1
TGTGTCAGAAGCTTAGCGCCCCAGCGGGGGGGAGATGAGACCCAGTACTTC	CVRSLAPQRGGDETQYF	NA	TRBV7-5	TRBJ2-5	NA
TGTGCCACCCATCACCCGCCCCGGACATTCGACCCTGGAAACACCATATATTTT	CATHHPPRTFDPGNTIYF	NA	TRBV19	TRBJ1-3	NA
TGTGCCAGCACCCGTTTGGGCGGGGGGGCAGATACGCAGTATTTT	CASTRLGGGADTQYF	NA	TRBV3-1/TRBV3-2	TRBJ2-3	TRBD2
TGCGCCAGTGGAGACAGCTCCCTCGATTCACCCCTCCACTTT	CASGDSSLDSPLHF	NA	TRBV5-1	TRBJ1-6	NA
TGTGCCAGCAGTTTGGCCGGGGTGGGAGGGCCTGAAGCTTTCTTT	CASSLAGVGGPEAFF	NA	TRBV28	TRBJ1-1	NA
TGTGCCACCAGCAGAGATGTCGCAGGGGGCGGCGAGCAGTACTTC	CATSRDVAGGGEQYF	once	TRBV15	TRBJ2-7	TRBD1
TGTGCCAGCAGACTCAGGGTTTTGAACACTGAAGCTTTCTTT	CASRLRVLNTEAFF	NA	TRBV6-5	TRBJ1-1	NA
TGTGCCAGCTCATTGTCCTCGTGGACTGACACCGGGGAGCTGTTTTTT	CASSLSSWTDTGELFF	NA	TRBV18	TRBJ2-2	NA
TGTGCCAGCAGCTCCGCCCGGGAGACCCAGTACTTC	CASSSARETQYF	once	TRBV7-6	TRBJ2-5	NA
TGTGCCAGCAGTTCCTTAGCGGGGATCCCGGGAGGGACCCAGTACTTC	CASSSLAGIPGGTQYF	few	TRBV28	TRBJ2-5	TRBD2
TGCGCCAGCAGCGTACAAGTACACGAAGAGACCCAGTACTTC	CASSVQVHEETQYF	NA	TRBV5-1	TRBJ2-5	NA
TGTGCCAGTAGCGTGGAGGGTAACTATGGCTACACCTTC	CASSVEGNYGYTF	NA	TRBV19	TRBJ1-2	NA
TGTGCCAGTGTCCTCCAGGGGGCGGTCGAGCAGTACTTC	CASVLQGAVEQYF	NA	TRBV28	TRBJ2-7	TRBD1
TGTGCCAGCAGTTATGCAGGGATCTACGAGCAGTACTTC	CASSYAGIYEQYF	NA	TRBV6-2/TRBV6-3	TRBJ2-7	NA
TGCGCCAGCAGCTCGACACCACAGACTAATGAAAAACTGTTTTTT	CASSSTPQTNEKLFF	few	TRBV5-1	TRBJ1-4	NA
TGTGCCAGCAGCCGGACAGGGTTATTCGAGGAGACCCAGTACTTC	CASSRTGLFEETQYF	NA	TRBV9	TRBJ2-5	TRBD1
TGTGCCAGCAGCGACGGAGCCGGTCGCGGTGAAGCTTTCTTT	CASSDGAGRGEAFF	NA	TRBV6-5	TRBJ1-1	NA
TGTGCCAGCAGCGCCCGGGACTACGGGGAGACCCAGTACTTC	CASSARDYGETQYF	NA	TRBV5-4	TRBJ2-5	TRBD2
TGTGCCAGCAGTTTGGCAGCGCTAGGGACCCAGTACTTC	CASSLAALGTQYF	NA	TRBV12-3/TRBV12-4	TRBJ2-5	NA
TGTGCCAGCATCCAGCCCCCTTACAATGAGCGGTTCTTC	CASIQPPYNERFF	NA	TRBV6-5	TRBJ2-1	NA
TGTGCCAGCAGCGGCAGCGGGGGAGTTTACAATGAGCAGTTCTTC	CASSGSGGVYNEQFF	NA	TRBV9	TRBJ2-1	TRBD2
TGTGCCAGCAGTAGCGGGGGGGCCGGCACAGATACGCAGTATTTT	CASSSGGAGTDTQYF	few	TRBV6-5	TRBJ2-3	TRBD2
TGTGCCAGTAGTCCAACAGGGGCTAGGGGAAATCAGCCCCAGCATTTT	CASSPTGARGNQPQHF	few	TRBV19	TRBJ1-5	TRBD1
TGCGCCAGCAGCCCAGACAGGGGCCGAAGGGACACCGGGGAGCTGTTTTTT	CASSPDRGRRDTGELFF	NA	TRBV5-1	TRBJ2-2	TRBD1
TGTGCCAGCAGCCCCGGAGGGGCCAGCTCCTACAATGAGCAGTTCTTC	CASSPGGASSYNEQFF	once	TRBV5-4	TRBJ2-1	NA
TGTGCCAGCAGGTCGGGTAATTCACCCCTCCACTTT	CASRSGNSPLHF	NA	TRBV6-5	TRBJ1-6	NA
TGTGCCAGCAGTTACCTAACAGGGGGCAATCAGCCCCAGCATTTT	CASSYLTGGNQPQHF	NA	TRBV6-6	TRBJ1-5	TRBD1